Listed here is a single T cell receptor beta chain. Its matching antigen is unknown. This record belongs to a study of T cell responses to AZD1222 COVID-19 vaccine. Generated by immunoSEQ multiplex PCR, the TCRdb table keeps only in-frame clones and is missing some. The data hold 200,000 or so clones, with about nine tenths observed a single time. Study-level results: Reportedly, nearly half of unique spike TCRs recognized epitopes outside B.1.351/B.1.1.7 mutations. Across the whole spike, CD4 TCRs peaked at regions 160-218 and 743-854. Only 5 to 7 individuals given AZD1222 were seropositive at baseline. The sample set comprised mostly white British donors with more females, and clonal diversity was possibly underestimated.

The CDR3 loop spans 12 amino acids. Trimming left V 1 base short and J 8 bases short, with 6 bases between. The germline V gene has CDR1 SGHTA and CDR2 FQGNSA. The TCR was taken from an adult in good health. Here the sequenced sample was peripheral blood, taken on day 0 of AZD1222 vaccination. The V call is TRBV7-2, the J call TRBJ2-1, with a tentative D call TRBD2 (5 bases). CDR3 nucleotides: TGTGCCAGCAGCTTAGTGGGAGATGAGCAGTTCTTC. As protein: CASSLVGDEQFF.